Each of the 3 T cell receptor beta chains below was sequenced from the same sample in a study of cytomegalovirus exposure and HLA in healthy donors. The PCR had 60 Vbeta and 13 Jbeta primers. Data came from immunoSEQ multiplex PCR; TCRdb stores just in-frame clones and leaves some out. The table records about 110,000 clones, more than 65% of them present only once. Sample: PBMCs. These receptor sequences come from a man aged 25 to 40 in good health and CMV-seropositive.

This clone was detected a few times. The chain uses TRBV7-2 and TRBJ1-1; D remains unclear. This CDR3 has 13 residues. In germline, CDR1 is SGHTA, CDR2 FQGNSA. The V end lost 6 bases, the J end lost 3 bases, and 11 bases lay between the germline ends. For the CDR3, the DNA is TGTGCCAGCAGTATAGGGAGGGACACTGAAGCTTTCTTT. Its translation: CASSIGRDTEAFF. Full variable domain (missing parts from reference TRBV7-2 and TRBJ1-1): GAGVSQSPSNKVTEKGKDVELRCDPISGHTALYWYRQSLGQGLEFLIYFQGNSAPDKSGLPSDRFSAERTGGSVSTLTIQRTQQEDSAVYLCASSIGRDTEAFFGQGTRLTVV.

This clone was counted at least ten times. The chain combines TRBV5-6 with TRBJ2-5; D call uncertain. Germline CDR1 reads SGHDT; CDR2 reads YYEEEE. There are 14 residues in the CDR3. V lost 0 bases and J 4 bases, leaving 10 bases between the germline ends. The CDR3: CASSLDSSGETQYF. CDR3 sequence (DNA): TGTGCCAGCAGCTTGGACTCCTCGGGAGAGACCCAGTACTTC. Based on the CDR3 plus reference TRBV5-6 and TRBJ2-5, the full variable domain is DAGVTQSPTHLIKTRGQQVTLRCSPKSGHDTVSWYQQALGQGPQFIFQYYEEEERQRGNFPDRFSGHQFPNYSSELNVNALLLGDSALYLCASSLDSSGETQYFGPGTRLLVL.

The chain recombines TRBV4-1 with TRBJ1-2, with D tentatively TRBD1 (5 bases). Germline assignment: CDR1 MGHRA and CDR2 YSYEKL. The V and J ends lost 0 bases and 4 bases respectively, with 9 bases between them. This CDR3 region has 14 residues. Written as DNA, the CDR3 is TGCGCCAGCAGCCAAGATTTGGGGGGCTATGGCTACACCTTC. Translated: CASSQDLGGYGYTF.